This TCR beta chain was recorded in a study of identical twins. Whole-study findings and limits: Invariant cells of the MAIT and iNKT types might have partly distorted the zero-insertion analyses. Modelling approaches yielded underestimates of out-of-frame TCR alpha sharing between monozygotic twins.

With template switching, a universal primer site was added, and the cDNA carried unique molecular identifiers. MiXCR was run by TCRdb on the 5' RACE reads, yielding one entry per CDR3 protein. The sample records hundreds of thousands of distinct CDR3 sequences, about 8% being singletons. Germline CDR1 is DFQATT and CDR2 is SNEGSKA (reference sequence). The CDR3 runs 12 residues. V lost 5 bases, J lost 4 bases, and 9 bases lay in between. All donors were healthy, and all were Caucasian. This clonotype was seen repeatedly, ten times or more. As yet, its antigen is unknown. This sample was shared with a second study, whose subject was yellow fever vaccine responses in identical twins.

Sequenced sample: memory (CD45RO+) T cells sorted from blood. This sequence joins TRBV20-1 and TRBJ1-3; no clear D. This clonotype was obtained from a woman under 30 in good health. The DNA of the CDR3 is TGCAGTGCTCGGACGGACGGAAACACCATATATTTT. It encodes CSARTDGNTIYF.